The clone carrying this T cell receptor beta chain was seen more than once but under ten times. The antigen remains undetermined. The sample belongs to a study of T cells in Graves' hyperthyroidism and ophthalmopathy. Pregnant or lactating patients were excluded, as were those with uncontrolled infection or other autoimmune disease. It was 8 to 10 ml of fresh peripheral blood that supplied the PBMCs. Overall study findings and caveats: Most expanded thyroid clonotypes above 0.001 also appeared in blood.

The germline V gene encodes CDR1 DFQATT and CDR2 SNEGSKA (reference sequence). The V end was cut by 0 bases, the J end by 0 bases, with 12 bases between. The CDR3 has 16 residues. Template material for amplifying TCR beta CDR3 regions consisted of RNA transcripts. First-round RT-PCR of the TCR CDR3 relied on the HTBI primer set. One entry per CDR3 protein results from TCRdb running MiXCR on the multiplex PCR reads. Of about 560,000 distinct CDR3 sequences listed, roughly a sixth are singletons. The sequenced sample was blood. The receptor was isolated from a woman under 30 with Graves' hyperthyroidism. This sequence joins TRBV20-1 and TRBJ2-1; perhaps TRBD2 as D (5 bases). The CDR3, as DNA: TGCAGTGCTAGAGATGATAGCGACTACTCCTACAATGAGCAGTTCTTC. Its protein product is CSARDDSDYSYNEQFF.